These T cell receptor beta chains were read from a single sample in a study of blood T cell repertoires in COVID-19. Assay: immunoSEQ multiplex PCR; the TCRdb copy retains only in-frame clones and omits some. The table records some 19,000 clones, about 85% of them present only once. Material: peripheral blood. These receptors all stem from a man in his 70s with acute or convalescent COVID-19. Each CDR3 is given with its conserved first and last residue. D genes are given only for firm matches. A row's size may be missing; if present it is once, few, many or a size class.

d_gene,j_gene,abundance,v_gene,CDR3aa,CDR3nt
.,TRBJ1-1,.,TRBV18,CASSYVRSMNTEAFF,TGTGCCAGCTCTTACGTTCGGAGTATGAACACTGAAGCTTTCTTT
.,TRBJ1-1,few,TRBV9,CASSVAVNTEAFF,TGTGCCAGCAGCGTAGCAGTGAACACTGAAGCTTTCTTT
TRBD1,TRBJ2-7,few,TRBV4-3,CASSRGATGDSYEQYF,TGCGCCAGCAGCCGAGGGGCGACAGGGGACTCCTACGAGCAGTACTTC
TRBD1,TRBJ2-2,.,TRBV7-9,CASRPGTGDTGELFF,TGTGCCAGCAGGCCCGGGACAGGAGATACCGGGGAGCTGTTTTTT
.,TRBJ1-1,.,TRBV29-1,CSVLLYLEAFF,TGCAGCGTTCTCCTGTATCTTGAAGCTTTCTTT
TRBD1,TRBJ2-3,.,TRBV28,CASSPGQGWTDTQYF,TGTGCCAGCAGTCCAGGACAGGGGTGGACAGATACGCAGTATTTT
.,TRBJ2-1,.,TRBV9,CASSVVDSGGNEQFF,TGTGCCAGCAGCGTAGTGGATAGCGGAGGCAATGAGCAGTTCTTC
.,TRBJ1-5,once,TRBV5-6,CASSRTGSQPQHF,TGTGCCAGCAGCCGCACAGGGAGCCAGCCCCAGCATTTT
.,TRBJ2-2,.,TRBV9,CASSASGGDGGELFF,TGTGCCAGCAGCGCCAGTGGAGGTGATGGCGGGGAGCTGTTTTTT
TRBD2,TRBJ2-1,.,TRBV11-3,CASSPRRGGGTNGEQFF,TGTGCCAGCAGCCCGCGACGGGGCGGGGGTACAAACGGTGAGCAGTTCTTC
.,TRBJ1-6,.,TRBV5-1,CASSFGGTDNSPLHF,TGCGCCAGCAGCTTTGGGGGGACGGATAATTCACCCCTCCACTTT
.,TRBJ2-1,.,TRBV5-6,CASSPTGKRSNEQFF,TGTGCCAGCAGCCCCACCGGGAAACGAAGCAATGAGCAGTTCTTC
TRBD1,TRBJ1-1,.,TRBV28,CASSSPGQGFTEAFF,TGTGCCAGCAGTTCTCCGGGACAGGGTTTTACTGAAGCTTTCTTT
TRBD2,TRBJ2-3,once,TRBV5-1,CASSLGGLAEQLTDTQYF,TGCGCCAGCAGCTTGGGGGGACTAGCGGAGCAACTCACAGATACGCAGTATTTT
TRBD1,TRBJ1-2,.,TRBV4-3,CASSQVPTGANYGYTF,TGCGCCAGCAGCCAAGTTCCGACAGGGGCTAACTATGGCTACACCTTC